The 13 T cell receptor beta chains in this list originate from one sample, sequenced in a study of blood T cell repertoires in COVID-19. Profiling relied on immunoSEQ multiplex PCR, and the TCRdb table lists in-frame clones only, not all of them. The sample has 300,000 to 400,000 clones, under 95% seen once. The sample taken for sequencing was PBMCs or T cells enriched from blood (not recorded which). The receptors stem from a man in his sixties who had recovered from COVID-19.

The chain uses TRBV2 and TRBJ2-1, with no clear D. The CDR3 loop spans 10 amino acids. Germline assignment: CDR1 SNHLY and CDR2 FYNNEI. V shed 9 bases and J shed 9 bases, with 9 bases lying between them. The chain's CDR3 is CASREREQFF. CDR3 DNA sequence: TGTGCCAGTAGAGAACGTGAGCAGTTCTTC.

This rearrangement joins TRBV9 to TRBJ2-7; 9 bases are shared with TRBD1. V lost 0 bases and J lost 5; bases outside the gene matches: 3. Germline V gives CDR1 SGDLS, CDR2 YYNGEE. This CDR3 comprises 14 residues. The CDR3 DNA follows: TGTGCCAGCAGCGTAGGACAGGGGGTGGACGAGCAGTACTTC. It is translated as CASSVGQGVDEQYF.

The rearrangement links TRBV24-1 to TRBJ2-1; 8 bases agree with TRBD2. This CDR3 region has 16 residues. V lost 0 bases to trimming and J lost 7 bases; unmatched junction nucleotides: 7. CDR1 is KGHDR, CDR2 SFDVKD, per germline. For the CDR3, the DNA is TGTGCCACCAGTGATTTGTTTCTAGCGGGTTCGAATGAGCAGTTCTTC. It codes for CATSDLFLAGSNEQFF.

This rearrangement joins TRBV11-2 to TRBJ1-1, with D possibly being TRBD1 (6 bases). Trimming removed 4 bases from V and 3 bases from J, with 12 bases in between. The length of the CDR3 is 14 residues. The V gene's germline CDR1 is SGHAT and CDR2 FQNNGV. The CDR3 here is CASSSGHRDTEAFF. The CDR3 nucleotides read TGTGCCAGCAGCTCGGGACACCGGGACACTGAAGCTTTCTTT.

The rearrangement joins TRBV5-4 to TRBJ1-1, with TRBD1 identical over 10 bases. V lost 4 bases and J lost 1; bases outside the gene matches: 4. This CDR3 contains 15 residues. Germline V lookup: CDR1 SGHNT, CDR2 YYREEE (reference sequence). The CDR3 here is CASSQDRGQNTEAFF. In nucleotides, the CDR3 is TGTGCCAGCAGCCAAGACAGGGGGCAGAACACTGAAGCTTTCTTT. Full variable domain (rest looked up from reference TRBV5-4 and TRBJ1-1): ETGVTQSPTHLIKTRGQQVTLRCSSQSGHNTVSWYQQALGQGPQFIFQYYREEENGRGNFPPRFSGLQFPNYSSELNVNALELDDSALYLCASSQDRGQNTEAFFGQGTRLTVV.

The chain combines TRBV10-1 with TRBJ2-7, with 8 nucleotides matching TRBD1. CDR1 is WNHNN, CDR2 SYGVQD, per germline (reference sequence). The ends lost 10 bases at V and 3 bases at J; junction bases unmatched: 11. CDR3 length equals 14 residues. DNA of the CDR3: TGCGCCAATAACGGGACAGGTGACCTCTACGAGCAGTACTTC. This sequence encodes CANNGTGDLYEQYF.

The genes are TRBV7-3 and TRBJ2-1; D perhaps matches TRBD2 (6 bases). The CDR3 is 12 amino acids. Trimming took off 5 bases at V and 6 bases at J, with 8 bases between the two ends. Germline V CDR1 and CDR2: SGHTA, FQGTGA. CDR3 coding DNA: TGTGCCAGCAGCCCCGGGGGCAATGAGCAGTTCTTC. Translation: CASSPGGNEQFF. Full variable domain (missing parts from reference TRBV7-3 and TRBJ2-1): GAGVSQTPSNKVTEKGKYVELRCDPISGHTALYWYRQSLGQGPEFLIYFQGTGAADDSGLPNDRFFAVRPEGSVSTLKIQRTERGDSAVYLCASSPGGNEQFFGPGTRLTVL.

The chain combines TRBV10-3 with TRBJ1-2; 7 nucleotides line up with TRBD1. Germline values: CDR1 ENHRY, CDR2 SYGVKD. The junction had 8 bases not matched to a gene; V was cut back by 8 bases and J by 5 bases. The CDR3 extends over 13 amino acids. The CDR3 nucleotides are TGTGCCATCCCCCGGACAGGACAATATGGCTACACCTTC. Protein product: CAIPRTGQYGYTF.

The chain joins TRBV6-5 to TRBJ1-1; D perhaps matches TRBD1 (5 bases). Trimming shortened V by 2 bases and J by 8 bases, and 12 bases separated the two germline ends. The germline CDR1 and CDR2 sequences are MNHEY and SVGAGI. The CDR3 loop spans 13 amino acids. CDR3 coding DNA: TGTGCCAGCAGTTACCAGGGCAGGACCGAAGCTTTCTTT. Residues: CASSYQGRTEAFF.

This rearrangement joins TRBV5-6 to TRBJ2-1; 8 bases fit TRBD2. Germline CDR1 and CDR2: SGHDT and YYEEEE. The CDR3 is made up of 15 amino acids. V dropped 1 base and J dropped 4; count of bases not matched to a gene: 4. The CDR3 protein is CASSLRGGAYNEQFF. CDR3 nucleotide sequence: TGTGCCAGCAGCTTGCGGGGGGGCGCATACAATGAGCAGTTCTTC.

The genes are TRBV6-5 and TRBJ1-4, with 8 bases identical to TRBD1. Germline loops: CDR1 MNHEY, CDR2 SVGAGI. The V segment lost 4 bases and the J segment 5 bases; nucleotides outside the gene matches: 3. CDR3 length: 14 amino acids. The CDR3 DNA reads as TGTGCCAGCAGTTCCCGGACAGGGAATGAAAAACTGTTTTTT. Its protein product is CASSSRTGNEKLFF.

This clone appeared once. The chain links TRBV7-8 to TRBJ1-2; 7 positions match TRBD1. Germline CDR1 reads SGHVS; CDR2 reads FQNEAQ. The V gene end was trimmed by 1 base and the J gene end by 2 bases; junction bases not matched to a gene: 1. The CDR3 has 14 residues. CDR3 bases: TGTGCCAGCAGCTTAGGGACAGGCAACTATGGCTACACCTTC. This codes for CASSLGTGNYGYTF.

The V call is TRBV5-1, the J call TRBJ1-2; 10 nucleotides match TRBD1. V was clipped by 0 bases and J by 3 bases; unmatched bases: 8. Germline V gene lookup returns CDR1 SGHRS and CDR2 YFSETQ. The CDR3 is 17 amino acids. The CDR3 loop is CASSLGRPGTGDYGYTF. The CDR3 coding sequence is TGCGCCAGCAGCTTGGGTCGCCCCGGGACAGGGGACTATGGCTACACCTTC. The whole variable domain, remainder taken from reference TRBV5-1 and TRBJ1-2, is KAGVTQTPRYLIKTRGQQVTLSCSPISGHRSVSWYQQTPGQGLQFLFEYFSETQRNKGNFPGRFSGRQFSNSRSEMNVSTLELGDSALYLCASSLGRPGTGDYGYTFGSGTRLTVV.